This record looks at one T cell receptor beta chain sequence and its context. Its cognate antigen is unknown. Using immunoSEQ multiplex PCR, the repertoire was profiled, and TCRdb retains in-frame clones only, with some absent. The sample lists fewer than 250,000 clones, roughly 91% occurring once. The data were taken from a study of cytomegalovirus exposure and HLA in healthy donors. Points from the study as a whole: The dataset shows that most TCR sequences were rare, while some public TCRs occurred in many donors.

Per the germline V gene, CDR1 is MNHEY and CDR2 is SVGAGI. V lost 2 bases to trimming and J lost 3 bases, with 11 bases between them. The CDR3 totals 14 residues. The source of this sequence is a woman aged 18-30 years in good health and CMV-seropositive. V and J are TRBV6-5 and TRBJ2-7; TRBD1 might be the D (5 bases). The material sequenced was PBMCs. The CDR3 bases are TGTGCCAGCAGTTACAGGGGCAGCCACTACGAGCAGTACTTC. Amino acids: CASSYRGSHYEQYF.